These T cell receptor beta chains were read from a single sample in a study of identical twins. TCRdb recomputed calls from the 5' RACE reads with MiXCR, one row per CDR3 protein. This table has hundreds of thousands of distinct CDR3 sequences, around 12% appearing once. These data also featured in a second study, about yellow fever vaccine responses in identical twins.

Sequencing used PBMCs. The origin of the receptors is a woman younger than 30 in good health. Both conserved end residues are part of each CDR3. D genes are given only for firm matches. The size of a clone is reported for some rows only, either as once, few or many, or as a class for expanded clones.

V	J	D	size	DNA	CDR3
TRBV12-3/TRBV12-4	TRBJ1-1	TRBD1	NA	TGTGCCAGCAGTCTCCGAGAACAGGGGGGGGTCACTGAAGCTTTCTTT	CASSLREQGGVTEAFF
TRBV12-3/TRBV12-4	TRBJ1-1	NA	NA	TGTGCCAGCAGCCGACAGGAAACTGAAGCTTTCTTT	CASSRQETEAFF
TRBV20-1	TRBJ2-1	TRBD2	few	TGCAGTGCTAGAGATGCCCAGGGACTAGAGCAGTTCTTC	CSARDAQGLEQFF
TRBV3-1	TRBJ2-5	NA	NA	TGTGCCAGCAGCCAAGATGGGTCAGAAGAGACCCAGTACTTC	CASSQDGSEETQYF
TRBV5-1	TRBJ1-2	NA	few	TGCGCCAGCAGCTTGGATCCCGGCAGCTCGGGGGGCTACACCTTC	CASSLDPGSSGGYTF
TRBV14	TRBJ2-1	NA	few	TGTGCCAGCAGCCAACTTGGGAACAATGAGCAGTTCTTC	CASSQLGNNEQFF
TRBV2	TRBJ2-3	NA	few	TGTGCCACACGCCGACTCGGAGATAGCACAGATACGCAGTATTTT	CATRRLGDSTDTQYF
TRBV12-3/TRBV12-4	TRBJ2-2	NA	NA	TGTGCCAGCAGTTTGAGGGAAGGCCGGGAGCTGTTTTTT	CASSLREGRELFF
TRBV5-1	TRBJ1-4	NA	NA	TGCGCCAGCGGGGACGGGAGTAATGAAAAACTGTTTTTT	CASGDGSNEKLFF
TRBV29-1	TRBJ2-1	NA	few	TGCAGCGGTAATATCAATGAGCAGTTCTTC	CSGNINEQFF
TRBV7-9	TRBJ1-1	NA	few	TGTGCCAGCAGCTTAGATTGGCAGGTTTACACTGAAGCTTTCTTT	CASSLDWQVYTEAFF
TRBV4-1	TRBJ1-5	NA	many	TGCGCCAGCAGCCAAGATATGGATCAGCCCCAGCATTTT	CASSQDMDQPQHF
TRBV18	TRBJ1-6	NA	few	TGTGCCAGCTCAGACACCAGTTTCTCCCTCCACTTT	CASSDTSFSLHF
TRBV20-1	TRBJ2-1	TRBD2	few	TGCAGTGCAGGAGAGACTAGCGGCTCTTTGGAGCAGTTCTTC	CSAGETSGSLEQFF
TRBV12-3/TRBV12-4	TRBJ2-4	NA	NA	TGTGCCAGCAGTTTTAGTGCAGGGTTAAACATTCAGTACTTC	CASSFSAGLNIQYF
TRBV20-1	TRBJ2-7	TRBD2	few	TGCAGTGCTAGAGGGAAACCCACTGGGACTAGCGGCTCCTACGAGCAGTACTTC	CSARGKPTGTSGSYEQYF
TRBV12-3/TRBV12-4	TRBJ2-7	TRBD2	few	TGTGCCAGCAGTCCCCGGGGAGGGTTGTCCTACGAGCAGTACTTC	CASSPRGGLSYEQYF
TRBV3-1	TRBJ2-5	TRBD2	few	TGTGCCAGCAGCCAAGACCCACATCTAGCGGGAGTTGAAGAGACCCAGTACTTC	CASSQDPHLAGVEETQYF
TRBV7-8	TRBJ2-7	TRBD2	NA	TGTGCCAGCAGCTTAGGGCCTAGCGGGTACGAGCAGTACTTC	CASSLGPSGYEQYF
TRBV20-1	TRBJ1-4	TRBD1	few	TGCAGTCAAGGACAGGAGCCCGAAAAACTGTTTTTT	CSQGQEPEKLFF
TRBV19	TRBJ1-5	NA	few	TGTGCCAGTAGTACCCTAACTAAGGGCAATCAGCCCCAGCATTTT	CASSTLTKGNQPQHF
TRBV7-9	TRBJ2-5	TRBD1	NA	TGTGCCAGCAGCATGACGACAGGGGTCGAGACCCAGTACTTC	CASSMTTGVETQYF
TRBV29-1	TRBJ1-5	NA	once	TGCAGCCCCTCCAAGGGCGGGTTTGTGCGCAATCAGCCCCAGCATTTT	CSPSKGGFVRNQPQHF
TRBV4-1	TRBJ2-3	NA	NA	TGCGCCAGCAGCCAAACTATTTGGGATACGCAGTATTTT	CASSQTIWDTQYF
TRBV7-6	TRBJ1-1	TRBD1	few	TGTGCCAGCAGCCGGGGACAGGGGGTGGGTGAAGCTTTCTTT	CASSRGQGVGEAFF
TRBV20-1	TRBJ1-5	NA	few	TGCAGTGCTGGCCGGGACATTTGGCAGCCCCAGCATTTT	CSAGRDIWQPQHF
TRBV5-1	TRBJ2-5	TRBD2	NA	TGCGCCAGCTCTAGCGGGAGCGGAGAGACCCAGTACTTC	CASSSGSGETQYF
TRBV20-1	TRBJ2-7	TRBD1	NA	TGCAGTGCTAGAGATCTCGCAGGGGGCTCCTACGAGCAGTACTTC	CSARDLAGGSYEQYF
TRBV2	TRBJ2-7	NA	few	TGTGCCAGCATCTCCCCTCTGACGAACAGCCCCTACGAGCAGTACTTC	CASISPLTNSPYEQYF
TRBV20-1	TRBJ2-5	NA	few	TGCAGTGCTAGAGTGAGCGGACAAGAGACCCAGTACTTC	CSARVSGQETQYF
TRBV9	TRBJ2-2	NA	NA	TGTGCCAGCAGCCACGTAATGTGGCAGGGAGACACCGGGGAGCTGTTTTTT	CASSHVMWQGDTGELFF
TRBV7-9	TRBJ1-3	NA	NA	TGTGCCAGCAGCTTAGCGTCGGGACACCGAGGAAACACCATATATTTT	CASSLASGHRGNTIYF
TRBV5-6	TRBJ2-1	NA	few	TGTGCCAGCAGCACGATAGAGGATGAGCAGTTCTTC	CASSTIEDEQFF
TRBV3-1	TRBJ2-4	TRBD1	few	TGTGCCACCCGACAGACAGGGTCCCTGCGGAACATTCAGTACTTC	CATRQTGSLRNIQYF
TRBV5-1	TRBJ2-1	NA	many	TGCGCCAGCAGCTCCCAAAGCAATGAGCAGTTCTTC	CASSSQSNEQFF
TRBV20-1	TRBJ2-5	NA	NA	TGCAGTGCTAGGTACCAAGAGACCCAGTACTTC	CSARYQETQYF
TRBV7-2	TRBJ1-1	NA	many	TGTGCCAGCACCAGCCGGACCGGGACTAACACTGAAGCTTTCTTT	CASTSRTGTNTEAFF
TRBV2	TRBJ2-5	NA	NA	TGTGCCAGCATTAGTTTCCCCGGGGAGACCCAGTACTTC	CASISFPGETQYF
TRBV19	TRBJ2-7	TRBD1	NA	TGTGCCAGTAGTATAGGGCAGGGGGCTGTTACCCACGAGCAGTACTTC	CASSIGQGAVTHEQYF
TRBV9	TRBJ2-1	NA	few	TGTGCCAGCAGCGGCGAAGGGACCTCGCGATACAATGAGCAGTTCTTC	CASSGEGTSRYNEQFF